These T cell receptor beta chains were read from a single sample in a study of post-analysis software for immune sequencing data. TCRdb redid the calling of the PCR reads with MiXCR, one entry per CDR3 protein. Altogether over 250,000 distinct CDR3 sequences are present, about 40% being singletons, with the ten largest covering roughly 4.8%. The sample taken for sequencing was blood. These receptors all stem from a girl aged 10-17 years with multiple sclerosis. Both conserved end residues are trimmed from each CDR3.

>TRBV19|13|TRBJ1-4
ASSPRDRGGEKLF
>TRBV29-1|11|TRBJ1-4
SVADRENEKLF
>TRBV6-5|10|TRBJ1-4
ASREGGGKLF
>TRBV10-2|11|TRBJ2-3
ASSGGRTDTQY
>TRBV5-1|14|TRBJ2-2
ASSLGGLHNTGELF
>TRBV7-2|15|TRBJ2-3
ASSLGPRGAGTDTQY
>TRBV7-7|11|TRBJ2-3
ASSSRSMDTQY
>TRBV29-1|11|TRBJ2-1
SAQRRISNEQF
>TRBV5-1|12|TRBJ2-5
ANSSGTTQETQY
>TRBV3-1|12|TRBJ2-7
ASSQDPTGGEQY
>TRBV5-1|10|TRBJ2-3
ASSGLADTQY
>TRBV12-3/TRBV12-4|13|TRBJ2-1
ASRPLAGGYNEQF
>TRBV3-1|11|TRBJ1-5
ASSQSRAGAQH
>TRBV7-9|12|TRBJ2-3
ASRKRGETDTQY
>TRBV29-1|12|TRBJ2-2
SALAGGDSGELF
>TRBV20-1|11|TRBJ2-1
SASRDLDNEQF
>TRBV29-1|12|TRBJ1-1
SVEEKKRTGKAF
>TRBV27|12|TRBJ1-1
ASSSQTAIAEAF
>TRBV5-1|16|TRBJ1-2
ASSFSTSGPFGNYGYT
>TRBV6-2/TRBV6-3|13|TRBJ2-1
ASRGPRTRIHEQF
>TRBV29-1|14|TRBJ2-7
SVEEPTGGAEYEQY
>TRBV29-1|12|TRBJ1-6
SVQTGGKNSPLH
>TRBV7-6|15|TRBJ1-4
ASSLEKNPGRGEKLF
>TRBV19|13|TRBJ1-5
ASAGTEHSNQPQH
>TRBV3-1|15|TRBJ1-4
ASSLTGRRRTNEKPF
>TRBV28|13|TRBJ2-1
ASSLGASGDNEQF
>TRBV7-3|10|TRBJ2-1
ASSQQGYEQF
>TRBV19|14|TRBJ1-6
ASSMGESSYNSPLH
>TRBV11-3|13|TRBJ2-5
ASSSHRDSQETQY
>TRBV28|15|TRBJ2-1
ASSLPLAGNLLGEQF
>TRBV7-6|13|TRBJ2-5
ASSLFSPYQETQY